What follows are 6 T cell receptor beta chains derived from one specimen sequenced in a study of blood T cell repertoires in COVID-19 (dated by TCRdb to between 2020 and 2021). Library generation was performed with the immunoSEQ multiplex PCR assay. TCRdb stores this immuneACCESS table with in-frame sequences only. Part of the clones is absent; in the studies checked, under half of the shortfall reflects unresolved V genes, and no reason is known for the rest. This sample has a few hundred thousand clones in its table, and roughly 80% of those were observed once. Clones ranked in the top ten supply roughly 5% of the sample. The sample taken for sequencing was peripheral blood. These receptors were taken from a woman aged 55-69 years who had recovered from COVID-19.

The rearrangement links TRBV29-1 to TRBJ2-3; 8 nucleotides align to TRBD1. This CDR3 region has 13 residues. In germline, CDR1 is SQVTM, CDR2 ANQGSEA. After removal of 7 bases from V and 2 bases from J, the junction contained 5 bases not matched to a gene. Here the CDR3 DNA reads TGCAGCGCTAGGACAGGGTTCACAGATACGCAGTATTTT. It codes for CSARTGFTDTQYF.

V is TRBV10-3 and J is TRBJ1-2; TRBD1 aligns across 10 bases. J was trimmed by 7 bases and V by 5 bases; bases with no gene match: 10. The CDR3 loop spans 15 amino acids. Per the germline V gene, CDR1 is ENHRY and CDR2 is SYGVKD. The CDR3 coding sequence is TGTGCCATCAGTAGCCGGGACAGGGGAGATGGTGGCTACACCTTC. This gives the protein CAISSRDRGDGGYTF.

The rearrangement uses TRBV7-9 and TRBJ1-4; possibly TRBD1 for D (6 bases). This CDR3 contains 16 residues. Trimming removed 4 bases from V and 1 base from J, with 13 bases in between. Germline V CDR1 and CDR2: SEHNR, FQNEAQ (reference sequence). CDR3: CASSSYQGRTNEKLFF. The CDR3 nucleotides are TGTGCCAGCAGCTCGTACCAGGGGAGAACTAATGAAAAACTGTTTTTT.

Ten or more counts support this clone. The chain is built from TRBV2 and TRBJ1-2; 7 bases map to TRBD1. Looked up from germline, CDR1 is SNHLY and CDR2 is FYNNEI. The CDR3 extends over 13 amino acids. V lost 5 bases and J lost 5; bases outside the gene matches: 5. The CDR3 bases are TGTGCCAGCAGTCAGGGGGGACAATATGGCTACACCTTC. This translates into CASSQGGQYGYTF.

V and J are TRBV4-1 and TRBJ2-5; 12 nucleotides match TRBD2. Germline V gene data show CDR1 as MGHRA and CDR2 as YSYEKL. CDR3 length equals 18 residues. Trimming cost V 1 base and J 5 bases; bases outside gene matches: 11. In nucleotides, the CDR3 is TGCGCCAGCAGCCAAGGGCTAGCGGGGGGGATGTCGATGGAGACCCAGTACTTC. It yields the protein CASSQGLAGGMSMETQYF.

This clone was detected only once. This chain's CDR3 is CASSQGGGYTF. The CDR3 region has the DNA TGTGCCAGCAGCCAAGGAGGAGGCTACACCTTC. The chain recombines TRBV3-1 (or the pseudogene TRBV3-2) with TRBJ1-2; D remains unclear. V shed 1 base and J shed 8 bases, with 5 bases lying between them. Germline CDR1 and CDR2: LGHDT and YNNKEL (reference sequence). This CDR3 region has 11 residues.